These 29 T cell receptor beta chains share one sample of origin, sequenced in a study of monozygotic twins with inflammatory bowel disease. No DNA is given; TCRdb re-called the 5' RACE reads and lists each CDR3 protein once. The sample table includes about 380,000 distinct CDR3 sequences. Sequenced input: blood. The origin of the receptors is a human donor with ulcerative colitis or Crohn's disease, or a healthy co-twin of an affected twin (not recorded which).

This chain connects TRBV2 to TRBJ2-1; the D call of TRBD1 rests on TCRdb alone, since no DNA is present to check it. Germline V gene data show CDR1 as SNHLY and CDR2 as FYNNEI. The CDR3 is 13 amino acids. CDR3 protein: CASFEGAWNEQFF.

The rearrangement joins TRBV28 to TRBJ1-5; the D call from TCRdb, TRBD1, cannot be confirmed without DNA. In germline, CDR1 is MDHEN, CDR2 SYDVKM. This CDR3 comprises 17 residues. The CDR3 sequence is CASRPTGAIVSNQPQHF.

V gene TRBV28 combines with J gene TRBJ2-7; lacking DNA, the TRBD1 call made by TCRdb goes unchecked. CDR1 is MDHEN, CDR2 SYDVKM, per germline. The CDR3 is 14 amino acids. CDR3 amino acids: CASSTGGPPSEQYF.

The chain is built from TRBV18 and TRBJ2-3; TCRdb's assignment of TRBD2 cannot be checked, as there is no DNA. The CDR3 totals 16 residues. Per germline, CDR1 KGHSH and CDR2 LQKENI. CDR3 region: CASSPYVGGPGDTQYF.

The chain combines TRBV5-4 with TRBJ2-2; as DNA is missing, the TRBD1 call by TCRdb cannot be tested. The germline V gene has CDR1 SGHNT and CDR2 YYREEE (reference sequence). This CDR3 contains 16 residues. The CDR3 region is CASSSPGQRNTGELFF.

The V call is TRBV4-3, the J call TRBJ1-1. The germline V gene has CDR1 LGHNA and CDR2 YSLEER. The CDR3 covers 16 residues. CDR3 region: CASSQGGGGFRTEAFF.

The rearrangement links TRBV11-2 to TRBJ2-7; the TCRdb D gene call, TRBD2, has no DNA to confirm it. CDR1 SGHAT and CDR2 FQNNGV come from the germline V gene. There are 17 residues in the CDR3. The CDR3: CASSLSFAGSFAYEQYF.

The chain uses TRBV5-6 and TRBJ2-1; TCRdb names TRBD2, which stays unverified in the absence of DNA. Germline assignment: CDR1 SGHDT and CDR2 YYEEEE. The CDR3 runs 15 residues. CDR3 sequence reads: CASSLRVGGYNEQFF.

The rearrangement joins TRBV4-1 to TRBJ2-3; TCRdb names TRBD2, which stays unverified in the absence of DNA. This CDR3 is built from 19 residues. Germline assignment: CDR1 MGHRA and CDR2 YSYEKL. The CDR3 sequence is CASSQAPSGVKWSTDTQYF.

The gene calls are TRBV4-2 and TRBJ2-1; checking the TCRdb D call of TRBD1 is not possible without DNA. The CDR3 runs to 14 residues. The germline CDR1 and CDR2 sequences are LGHNA and YNFKEQ. The CDR3 spells CASSLLQGANEQFF.

The chain uses TRBV6-1 and TRBJ2-7. CDR3 length equals 15 residues. Per germline, CDR1 MNHNS and CDR2 SASEGT. CDR3 sequence reads: CASSVSPYQNYEQYF.

The chain couples TRBV27 to TRBJ1-6; without DNA, the TCRdb call of TRBD1 cannot be checked. The CDR3 covers 13 residues. CDR1 MNHEY and CDR2 SMNVEV come from the germline V gene (reference sequence). CDR3 loop: CASSPYPDSPLHF.

The rearrangement uses TRBV6-2 or TRBV6-3 and TRBJ2-7; absent DNA, TCRdb's TRBD1 call cannot be checked. This CDR3 spans 15 amino acids. Germline CDR1 is MNHEY and CDR2 is SVGEGT. This CDR3 is CASSHGTGGTYEQYF.

The chain carries TRBV7-2 and TRBJ2-2; TCRdb's D call, TRBD2, is unchecked because there is no DNA. CDR1 and CDR2 (germline): SGHTA, FQGNSA. The CDR3 extends over 14 amino acids. The CDR3 sequence is CASSFPGRAGELFF. Using reference TRBV7-2 and TRBJ2-2 for the parts outside the CDR3, the full variable domain is GAGVSQSPSNKVTEKGKDVELRCDPISGHTALYWYRQSLGQGLEFLIYFQGNSAPDKSGLPSDRFSAERTGGSVSTLTIQRTQQEDSAVYLCASSFPGRAGELFFGEGSRLTVL.

The chain carries TRBV10-3 and TRBJ1-1; the TRBD1 assignment by TCRdb is unverifiable without DNA. The germline V gene has CDR1 ENHRY and CDR2 SYGVKD. This CDR3 contains 13 residues. CDR3 sequence reads: CAISREIGTEAFF.

The chain recombines TRBV20-1 with TRBJ1-5. The CDR3 sequence is 14 residues long. Looked up from germline, CDR1 is DFQATT and CDR2 is SNEGSKA (reference sequence). This chain's CDR3 is CSAPTGIVNQPQHF.

The J gene is TRBJ2-1, the V gene TRBV5-6; TCRdb designates TRBD1, a call that cannot be tested without DNA. The germline gives CDR1 SGHDT, CDR2 YYEEEE. The CDR3 is made up of 15 amino acids. CDR3 loop: CASSVGGGHHNEQFF.

V usage is TRBV5-1 and J usage is TRBJ1-1; TCRdb designates TRBD1, a call that cannot be tested without DNA. CDR1 and CDR2 from the germline V gene are SGHRS and YFSETQ. This CDR3 spans 13 amino acids. CDR3 protein: CASSLGQLTDAFF. Full variable domain (missing parts from reference TRBV5-1 and TRBJ1-1): KAGVTQTPRYLIKTRGQQVTLSCSPISGHRSVSWYQQTPGQGLQFLFEYFSETQRNKGNFPGRFSGRQFSNSRSEMNVSTLELGDSALYLCASSLGQLTDAFFGQGTRLTVV.

The chain is built from TRBV7-9 and TRBJ1-4; the D call of TRBD1 rests on TCRdb alone, since no DNA is present to check it. Germline lookup yields CDR1 SEHNR and CDR2 FQNEAQ (reference sequence). The CDR3 is made up of 14 amino acids. This CDR3 is CASTLGTGDEKLFF.

The genes are TRBV7-2 and TRBJ1-2. Looked up from germline, CDR1 is SGHTA and CDR2 is FQGNSA. This CDR3 comprises 15 residues. The CDR3 reads CASSSLRSVNYGYTF.

The chain recombines TRBV6-5 with TRBJ1-4; TCRdb calls TRBD1, which cannot be checked without DNA. CDR3 length equals 15 residues. In germline, CDR1 is MNHEY, CDR2 SVGAGI. Here the CDR3 reads CASSSSGTGSEKLFF.

The chain is built from TRBV25-1 and TRBJ1-4; TCRdb picks TRBD1, but there is no DNA to check that call. The CDR3 has 15 amino acids. Germline CDR1 reads MGHDK; CDR2 reads SYGVNS. The CDR3 is CASSLTGGFEEKLFF.

CDR3 sequence reads: CASSPLTGASGNTIYF. The chain has TRBV5-1 and TRBJ1-3; as DNA is missing, the TRBD1 call by TCRdb cannot be tested. The CDR3 contains 16 residues. CDR1 and CDR2 (germline): SGHRS, YFSETQ.

V and J are TRBV11-2 and TRBJ2-1; TCRdb's D call of TRBD2 is untestable without DNA. Per the germline V gene, CDR1 is SGHAT and CDR2 is FQNNGV. The CDR3 is 16 residues long. CDR3: CASSRPSGGLYNEQFF.

This chain connects TRBV5-1 to TRBJ2-3; TCRdb returns TRBD1, unconfirmable since there is no DNA. This CDR3 is 14 amino acids long. In germline, CDR1 is SGHRS, CDR2 YFSETQ. The CDR3 region is CASSPWGGYDTQYF. The full variable domain, with the rest looked up from reference TRBV5-1 and TRBJ2-3, is KAGVTQTPRYLIKTRGQQVTLSCSPISGHRSVSWYQQTPGQGLQFLFEYFSETQRNKGNFPGRFSGRQFSNSRSEMNVSTLELGDSALYLCASSPWGGYDTQYFGPGTRLTVL.

This chain uses TRBV6-2 or TRBV6-3 with TRBJ2-1; without DNA, the TCRdb call of TRBD2 cannot be checked. This CDR3 contains 15 residues. Germline V CDR1 and CDR2: MNHEY, SVGEGT. CDR3 residues: CASSPTSGGADEQFF.

The CDR3 sequence is CSARDSRTDTQYF. The chain joins TRBV20-1 to TRBJ2-3. Germline lookup yields CDR1 DFQATT and CDR2 SNEGSKA (reference sequence). CDR3 length: 13 residues.

The chain uses TRBV7-2 and TRBJ2-7; TCRdb designates TRBD1, a call that cannot be tested without DNA. CDR3 length: 15 amino acids. CDR1 and CDR2 from the germline V gene are SGHTA and FQGNSA. The CDR3 loop is CASSFGQASSYEQYF.

The rearrangement uses TRBV20-1 and TRBJ1-3. The CDR3 has 16 residues. Germline-derived CDR1 and CDR2 are DFQATT and SNEGSKA (reference sequence). CDR3 sequence reads: CSARDEQWSSGNTIYF.